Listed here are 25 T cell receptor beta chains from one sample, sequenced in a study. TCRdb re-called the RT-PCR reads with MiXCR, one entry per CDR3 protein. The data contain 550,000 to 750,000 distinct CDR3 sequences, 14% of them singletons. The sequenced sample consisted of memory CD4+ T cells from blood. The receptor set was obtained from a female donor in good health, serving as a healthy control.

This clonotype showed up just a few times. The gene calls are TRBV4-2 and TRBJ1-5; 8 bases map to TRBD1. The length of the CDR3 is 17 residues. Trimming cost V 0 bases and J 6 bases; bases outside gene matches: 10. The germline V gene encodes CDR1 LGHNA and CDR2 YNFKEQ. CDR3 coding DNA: TGTGCCAGCAGCCAAGAGGGTCGGACAGGGTTAAGTCAGCCCCAGCATTTT. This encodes CASSQEGRTGLSQPQHF.

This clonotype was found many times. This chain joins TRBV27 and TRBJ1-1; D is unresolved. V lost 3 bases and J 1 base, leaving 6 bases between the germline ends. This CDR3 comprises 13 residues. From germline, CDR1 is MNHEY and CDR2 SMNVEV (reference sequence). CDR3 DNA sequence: TGTGCCAGCAGTTTTCGAGAGAACACTGAAGCTTTCTTT. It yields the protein CASSFRENTEAFF.

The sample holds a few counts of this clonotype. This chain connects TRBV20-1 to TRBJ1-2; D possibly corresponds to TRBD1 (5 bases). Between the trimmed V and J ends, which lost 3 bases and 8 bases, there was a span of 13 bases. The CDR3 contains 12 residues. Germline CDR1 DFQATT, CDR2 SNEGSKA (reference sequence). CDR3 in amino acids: CSARGEVKGYTF. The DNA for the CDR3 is TGCAGTGCTAGGGGGGAGGTGAAGGGCTACACCTTC.

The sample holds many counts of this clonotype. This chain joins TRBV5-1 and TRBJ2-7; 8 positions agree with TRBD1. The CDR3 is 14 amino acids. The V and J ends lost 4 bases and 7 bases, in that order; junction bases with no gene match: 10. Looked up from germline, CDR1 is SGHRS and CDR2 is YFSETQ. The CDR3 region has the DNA TGCGCCAGCAGCCCGGGGACAGGCCGCTTTGAGCAGTACTTC. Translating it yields CASSPGTGRFEQYF.

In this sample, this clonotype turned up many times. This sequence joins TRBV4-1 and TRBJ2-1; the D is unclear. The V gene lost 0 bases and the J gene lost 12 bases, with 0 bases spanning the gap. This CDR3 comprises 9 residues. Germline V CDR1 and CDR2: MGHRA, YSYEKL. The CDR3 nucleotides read TGCGCCAGCAGCCAAGAGCAGTTCTTC. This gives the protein CASSQEQFF.

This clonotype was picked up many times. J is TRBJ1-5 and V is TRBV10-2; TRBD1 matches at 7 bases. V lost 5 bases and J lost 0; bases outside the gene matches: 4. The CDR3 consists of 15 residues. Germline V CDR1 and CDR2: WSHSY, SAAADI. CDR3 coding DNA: TGCGCCAGCAGTCGACAGGGCTATAGCAATCAGCCCCAGCATTTT. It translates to CASSRQGYSNQPQHF.

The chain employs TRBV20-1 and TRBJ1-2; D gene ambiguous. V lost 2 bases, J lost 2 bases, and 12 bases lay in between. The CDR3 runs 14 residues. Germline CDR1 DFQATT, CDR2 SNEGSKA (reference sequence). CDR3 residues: CSARREHPNYGYTF. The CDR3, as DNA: TGCAGTGCTAGAAGGGAACATCCGAACTATGGCTACACCTTC.

CDR3 amino acids: CASRRLAGTDNEQFF. The DNA of the CDR3 is TGTGCCAGCAGACGACTAGCGGGTACGGATAATGAGCAGTTCTTC. The J gene is TRBJ2-1, the V gene TRBV6-5, with 10 bases matching TRBD2. Germline V lookup: CDR1 MNHEY, CDR2 SVGAGI. The V and J ends lost 6 bases and 7 bases, in that order; junction bases with no gene match: 9. The CDR3 spans 15 residues.

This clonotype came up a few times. The CDR3 region has the DNA TGTGCCAGTAGTGCTAAGACTAGCGGGTACTCCTACAATGAGCAGTTCTTC. Its translation is CASSAKTSGYSYNEQFF. V and J are TRBV19 and TRBJ2-1; TRBD2 agrees at 10 bases. Germline assignment: CDR1 LNHDA and CDR2 SQIVND (reference sequence). Trimming at V came to 5 bases and at J to 0 bases, leaving 7 bases not matched to a gene. This CDR3 is 17 amino acids long.

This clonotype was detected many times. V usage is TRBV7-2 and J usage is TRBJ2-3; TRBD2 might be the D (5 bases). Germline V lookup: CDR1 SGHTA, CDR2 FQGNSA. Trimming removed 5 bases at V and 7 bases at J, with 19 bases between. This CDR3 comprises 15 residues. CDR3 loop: CASSADYPFHNTQYF. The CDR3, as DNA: TGTGCCAGCAGCGCCGACTACCCCTTTCACAATACGCAGTATTTT.

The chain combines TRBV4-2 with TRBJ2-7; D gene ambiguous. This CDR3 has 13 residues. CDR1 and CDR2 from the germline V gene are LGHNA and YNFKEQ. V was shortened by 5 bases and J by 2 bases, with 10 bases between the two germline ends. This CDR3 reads CASSVDITYEQYF. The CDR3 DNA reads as TGTGCCAGCAGCGTTGACATCACCTACGAGCAGTACTTC.

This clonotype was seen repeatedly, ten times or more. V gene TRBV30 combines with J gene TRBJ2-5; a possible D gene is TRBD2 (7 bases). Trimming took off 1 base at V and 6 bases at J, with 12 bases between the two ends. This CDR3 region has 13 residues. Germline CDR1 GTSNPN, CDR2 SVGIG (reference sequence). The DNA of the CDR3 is TGTGCCTGGAGTGGTGGGGGGGCACAGACCCAGTACTTC. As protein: CAWSGGGAQTQYF.

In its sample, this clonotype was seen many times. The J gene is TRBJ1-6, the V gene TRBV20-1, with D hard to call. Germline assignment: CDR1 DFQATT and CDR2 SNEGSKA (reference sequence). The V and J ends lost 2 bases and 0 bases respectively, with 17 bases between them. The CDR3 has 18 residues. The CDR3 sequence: CSARLPTSLSSYNSPLHF. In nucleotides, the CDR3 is TGCAGTGCTAGACTGCCGACTTCCCTGAGCTCCTATAATTCACCCCTCCACTTT.

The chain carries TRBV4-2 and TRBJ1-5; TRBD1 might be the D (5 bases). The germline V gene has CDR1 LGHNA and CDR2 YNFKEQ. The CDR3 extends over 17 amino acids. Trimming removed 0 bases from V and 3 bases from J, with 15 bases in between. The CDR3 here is CASSQDRGRNDNQPQHF. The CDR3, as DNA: TGTGCCAGCAGCCAAGATAGGGGCAGGAATGACAATCAGCCCCAGCATTTT.

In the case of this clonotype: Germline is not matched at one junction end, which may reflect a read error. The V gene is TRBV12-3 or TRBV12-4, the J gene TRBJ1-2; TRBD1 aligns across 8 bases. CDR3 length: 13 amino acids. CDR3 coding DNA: TGTGCCAGCAGTCAGGGGGCGATACCTGGCTACATCTTC. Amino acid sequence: CASSQGAIPGYIF.

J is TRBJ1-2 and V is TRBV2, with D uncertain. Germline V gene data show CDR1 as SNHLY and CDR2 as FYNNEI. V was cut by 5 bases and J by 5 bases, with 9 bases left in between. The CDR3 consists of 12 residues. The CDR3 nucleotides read TGTGCCAGCAGTACAGTTTCTTATGGCTACACCTTC. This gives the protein CASSTVSYGYTF.

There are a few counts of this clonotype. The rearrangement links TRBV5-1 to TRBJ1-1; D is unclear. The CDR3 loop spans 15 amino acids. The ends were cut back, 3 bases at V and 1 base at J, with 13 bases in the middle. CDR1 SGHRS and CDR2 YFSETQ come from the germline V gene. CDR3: CASSSQATENTEAFF. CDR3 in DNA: TGCGCCAGCAGCTCCCAGGCAACAGAGAACACTGAAGCTTTCTTT.

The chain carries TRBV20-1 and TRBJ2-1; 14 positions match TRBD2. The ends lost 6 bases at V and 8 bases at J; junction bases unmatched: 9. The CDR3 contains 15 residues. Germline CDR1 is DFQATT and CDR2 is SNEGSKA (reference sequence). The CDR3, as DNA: TGCAGTGCCCCAAAGGCGGGACTAGCGGGAGATGAGCAGTTCTTC. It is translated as CSAPKAGLAGDEQFF.

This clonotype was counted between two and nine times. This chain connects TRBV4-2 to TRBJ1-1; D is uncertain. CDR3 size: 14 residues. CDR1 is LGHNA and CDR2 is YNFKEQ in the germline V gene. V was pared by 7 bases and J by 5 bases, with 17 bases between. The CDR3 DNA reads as TGTGCCAGCAACTCTGTCCGTAGAGAAACTGAAGCTTTCTTT. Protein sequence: CASNSVRRETEAFF.

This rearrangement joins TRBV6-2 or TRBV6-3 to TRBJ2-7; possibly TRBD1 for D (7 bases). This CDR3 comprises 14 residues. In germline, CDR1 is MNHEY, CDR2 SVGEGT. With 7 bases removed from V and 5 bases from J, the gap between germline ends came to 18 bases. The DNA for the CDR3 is TGTGCCAGCATCAAATCAGGGGGGCACGACGAGCAGTACTTC. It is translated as CASIKSGGHDEQYF.

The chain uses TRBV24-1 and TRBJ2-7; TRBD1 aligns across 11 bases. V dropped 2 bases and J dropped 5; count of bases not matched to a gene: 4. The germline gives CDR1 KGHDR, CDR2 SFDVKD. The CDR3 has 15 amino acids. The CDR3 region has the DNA TGTGCCACCAGTGATTCCGGACAGGGGGCCAACGAGCAGTACTTC. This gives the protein CATSDSGQGANEQYF.

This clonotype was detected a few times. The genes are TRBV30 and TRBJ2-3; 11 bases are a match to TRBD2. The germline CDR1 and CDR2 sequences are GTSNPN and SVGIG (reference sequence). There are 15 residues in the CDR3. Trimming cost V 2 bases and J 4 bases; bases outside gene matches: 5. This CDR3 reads CAWSRLAGGADTQYF. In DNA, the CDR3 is TGTGCCTGGAGTCGTCTAGCGGGAGGCGCAGATACGCAGTATTTT.

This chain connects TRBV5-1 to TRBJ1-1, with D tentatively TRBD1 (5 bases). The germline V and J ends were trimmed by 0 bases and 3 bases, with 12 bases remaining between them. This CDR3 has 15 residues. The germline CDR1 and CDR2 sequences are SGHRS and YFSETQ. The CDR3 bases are TGCGCCAGCAGCTTGGATGCAGGACAATACACTGAAGCTTTCTTT. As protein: CASSLDAGQYTEAFF.

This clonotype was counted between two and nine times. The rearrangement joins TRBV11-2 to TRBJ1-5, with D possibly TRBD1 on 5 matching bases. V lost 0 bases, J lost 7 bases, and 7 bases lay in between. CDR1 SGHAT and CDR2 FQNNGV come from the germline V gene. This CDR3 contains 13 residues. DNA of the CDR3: TGTGCCAGCAGCTTAGACAGGGAACAGCCCCAGCATTTT. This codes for CASSLDREQPQHF.

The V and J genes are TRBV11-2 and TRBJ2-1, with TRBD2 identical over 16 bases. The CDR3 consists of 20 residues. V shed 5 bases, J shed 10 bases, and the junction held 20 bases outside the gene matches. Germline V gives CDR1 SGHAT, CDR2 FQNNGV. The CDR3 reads CASSPTGDRGTSGRAGEQFF. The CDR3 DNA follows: TGTGCCAGCAGCCCGACCGGGGACAGGGGGACTAGCGGGAGGGCGGGGGAGCAGTTCTTC.